This T cell receptor (beta chain) was obtained from a study of blood T cell repertoires in COVID-19. Study overall: There were acute and convalescent COVID-19 samples, and they came from the United States, Italy and Spain.

Sequencing was performed with immunoSEQ multiplex PCR; in TCRdb, only in-frame clones are kept and a portion is missing. The sample has roughly 500,000 clones, approximately 90% seen once. The participants were between 18 and 89 years old and came from roughly 24 US areas. Which cohort a participant joined came from the clinical history participants gave. V was clipped by 4 bases and J by 3 bases, with 12 bases between them. Germline CDR1 is KGHSH and CDR2 is LQKENI. CDR3 length: 14 residues. Material for sequencing was PBMCs or T cells enriched from blood (not recorded which). The receptor was isolated from an older woman who had recovered from COVID-19. This chain links TRBV18 with TRBJ1-1, with D unresolved. The CDR3 protein is CASSLMDWDTEAFF. CDR3 nucleotide sequence: TGTGCCAGCTCACTCATGGACTGGGACACTGAAGCTTTCTTT. The whole variable domain, filled in from reference TRBV18 and TRBJ1-1, reads NAGVMQNPRHLVRRRGQEARLRCSPMKGHSHVYWYRQLPEEGLKFMVYLQKENIIDESGMPKERFSAEFPKEGPSILRIQQVVRGDSAAYFCASSLMDWDTEAFFGQGTRLTVV.